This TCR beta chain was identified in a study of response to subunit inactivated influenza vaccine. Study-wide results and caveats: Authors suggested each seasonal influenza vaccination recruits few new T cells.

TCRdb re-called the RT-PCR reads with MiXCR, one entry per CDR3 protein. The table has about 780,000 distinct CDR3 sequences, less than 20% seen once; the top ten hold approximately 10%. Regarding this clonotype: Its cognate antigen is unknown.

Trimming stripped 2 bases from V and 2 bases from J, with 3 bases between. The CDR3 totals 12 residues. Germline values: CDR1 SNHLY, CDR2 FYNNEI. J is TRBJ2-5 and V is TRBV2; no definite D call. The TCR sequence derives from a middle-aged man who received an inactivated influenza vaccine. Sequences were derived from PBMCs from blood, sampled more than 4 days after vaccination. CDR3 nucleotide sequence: TGTGCCAGCAGTGAACGGCAAGAGACCCAGTACTTC. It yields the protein CASSERQETQYF.